The 2 T cell receptor beta chains listed next were all sequenced from one sample in a study of beta chain features in type 1 diabetes. These receptors have no identified antigens. Overall study findings and caveats: Shorter TCRB CDR3s, moderately but significantly so, marked every one of the four CD4+ subsets in Type 1 diabetes patients.

Expressed TCRB transcripts were sequenced because the isolated RNA had all been reverse transcribed beforehand. The repertoire was sequenced with immunoSEQ multiplex PCR; TCRdb's copy has only in-frame clones and lacks some. The sample includes around 690,000 clones, about an eighth of them seen just once. Sequenced input: naive CD4+ T cells from blood. All receptors come from a man under 40 with type 1 diabetes.

This clone was observed a few times. Other DNA sequences in this sample translate to the same CDR3. V gene TRBV25-1 combines with J gene TRBJ2-5; D is undetermined. The germline CDR1 and CDR2 sequences are MGHDK and SYGVNS. CDR3 length: 14 residues. Trimming removed 0 bases at V and 1 base at J, with 6 bases between. The CDR3 reads CASSEYRAQETQYF. CDR3 nucleotide sequence: TGTGCCAGCAGTGAATATAGGGCCCAAGAGACCCAGTACTTC.

To note about this clone: Germline and junction disagree at one end, which may indicate a read error. The chain carries TRBV4-1 and TRBJ1-2, with TRBD1 matching over 9 bases. CDR3 length equals 13 residues. Germline V gives CDR1 MGHRA, CDR2 YSYEKL. The CDR3 nucleotides read TGCGCCAGCAGCCACCCAATGGACAGGGGAAGGCACTTC. It codes for CASSHPMDRGRHF.